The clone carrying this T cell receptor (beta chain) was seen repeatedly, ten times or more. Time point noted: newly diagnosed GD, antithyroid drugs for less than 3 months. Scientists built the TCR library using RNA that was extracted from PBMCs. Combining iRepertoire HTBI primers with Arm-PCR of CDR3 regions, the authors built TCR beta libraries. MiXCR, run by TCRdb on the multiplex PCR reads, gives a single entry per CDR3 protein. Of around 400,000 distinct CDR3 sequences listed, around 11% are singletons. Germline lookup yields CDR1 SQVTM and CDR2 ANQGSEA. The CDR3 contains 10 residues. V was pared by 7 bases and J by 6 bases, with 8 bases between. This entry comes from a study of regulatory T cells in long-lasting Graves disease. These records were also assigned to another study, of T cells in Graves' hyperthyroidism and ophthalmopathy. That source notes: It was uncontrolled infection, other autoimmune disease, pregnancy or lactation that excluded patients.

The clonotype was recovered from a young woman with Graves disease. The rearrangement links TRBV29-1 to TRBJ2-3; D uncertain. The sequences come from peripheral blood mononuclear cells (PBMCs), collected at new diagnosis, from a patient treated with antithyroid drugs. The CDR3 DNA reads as TGCAGCGCTACAATGGATACGCAGTATTTT. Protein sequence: CSATMDTQYF.